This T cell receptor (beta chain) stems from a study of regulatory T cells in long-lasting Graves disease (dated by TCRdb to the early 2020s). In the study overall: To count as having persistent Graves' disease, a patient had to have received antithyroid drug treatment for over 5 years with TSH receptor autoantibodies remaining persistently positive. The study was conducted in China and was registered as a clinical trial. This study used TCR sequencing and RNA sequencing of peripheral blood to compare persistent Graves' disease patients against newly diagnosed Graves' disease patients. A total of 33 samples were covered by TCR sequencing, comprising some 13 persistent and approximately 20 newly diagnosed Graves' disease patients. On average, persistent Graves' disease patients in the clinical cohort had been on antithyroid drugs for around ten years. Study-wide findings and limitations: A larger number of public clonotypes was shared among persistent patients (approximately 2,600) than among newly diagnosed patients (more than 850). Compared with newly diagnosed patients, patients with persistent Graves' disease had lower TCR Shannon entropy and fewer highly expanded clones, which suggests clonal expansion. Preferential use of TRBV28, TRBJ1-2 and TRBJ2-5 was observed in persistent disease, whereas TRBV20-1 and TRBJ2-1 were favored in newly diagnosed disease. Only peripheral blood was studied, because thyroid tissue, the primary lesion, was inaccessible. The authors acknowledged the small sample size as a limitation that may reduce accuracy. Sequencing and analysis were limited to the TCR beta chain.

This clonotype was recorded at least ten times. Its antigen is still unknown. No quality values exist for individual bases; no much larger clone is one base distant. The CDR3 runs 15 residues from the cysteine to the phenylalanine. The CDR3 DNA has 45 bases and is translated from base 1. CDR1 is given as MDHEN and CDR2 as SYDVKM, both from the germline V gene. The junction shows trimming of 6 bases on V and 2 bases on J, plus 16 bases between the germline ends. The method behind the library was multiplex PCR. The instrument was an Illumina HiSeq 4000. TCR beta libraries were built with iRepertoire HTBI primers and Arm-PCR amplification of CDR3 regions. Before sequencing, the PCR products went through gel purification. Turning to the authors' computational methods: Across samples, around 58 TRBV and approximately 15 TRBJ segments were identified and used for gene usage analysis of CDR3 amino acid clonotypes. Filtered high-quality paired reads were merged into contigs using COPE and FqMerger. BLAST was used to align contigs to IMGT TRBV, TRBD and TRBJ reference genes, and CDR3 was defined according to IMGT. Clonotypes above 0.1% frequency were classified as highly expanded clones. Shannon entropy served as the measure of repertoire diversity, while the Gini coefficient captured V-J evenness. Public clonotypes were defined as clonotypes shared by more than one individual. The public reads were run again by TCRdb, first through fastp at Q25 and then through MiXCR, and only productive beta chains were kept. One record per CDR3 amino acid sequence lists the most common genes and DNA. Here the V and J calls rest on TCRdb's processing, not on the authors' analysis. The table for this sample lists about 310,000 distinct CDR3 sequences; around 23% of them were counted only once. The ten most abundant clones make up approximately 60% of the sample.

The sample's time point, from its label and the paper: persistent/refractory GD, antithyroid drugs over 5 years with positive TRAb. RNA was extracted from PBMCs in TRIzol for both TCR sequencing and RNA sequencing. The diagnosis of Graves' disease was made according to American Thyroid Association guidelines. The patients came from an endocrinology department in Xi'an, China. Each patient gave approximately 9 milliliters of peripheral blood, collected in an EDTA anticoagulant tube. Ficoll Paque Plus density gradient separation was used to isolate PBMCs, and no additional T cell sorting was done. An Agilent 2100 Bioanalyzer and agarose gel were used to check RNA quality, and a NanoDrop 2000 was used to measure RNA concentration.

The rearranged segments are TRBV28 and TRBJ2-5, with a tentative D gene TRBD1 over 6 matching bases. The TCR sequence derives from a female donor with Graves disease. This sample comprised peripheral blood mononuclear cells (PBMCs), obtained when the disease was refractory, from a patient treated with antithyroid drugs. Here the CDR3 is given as CASSQIQGLQETQYF. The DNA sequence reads TGTGCCAGCAGCCAAATCCAGGGGCTACAAGAGACCCAGTACTTC.